These 26 T cell receptor beta chains share one sample of origin, sequenced in a study of monozygotic twins with inflammatory bowel disease. TCRdb processed the 5' RACE reads again and assigns one entry to each CDR3 protein, with no DNA. This sample's clone table lists 300,000 to 350,000 distinct CDR3 sequences. Sequencing was done on a sample of blood. These receptors came from a human donor with ulcerative colitis or Crohn's disease, or a healthy co-twin of an affected twin (not recorded which).

This CDR3 reads CASSEGTGQNSPLHF. The chain recombines TRBV4-3 with TRBJ1-6; TCRdb indicates TRBD1, and absent DNA this call remains unverified. The CDR3 runs 15 residues. CDR1 is LGHNA, CDR2 YSLEER, per germline.

The chain combines TRBV7-9 with TRBJ2-7; TCRdb calls TRBD2, which cannot be checked without DNA. The germline V gene has CDR1 SEHNR and CDR2 FQNEAQ (reference sequence). The CDR3 runs 17 residues. CDR3 sequence reads: CASSLAGLAGAADEQYF. Full variable domain (rest looked up from reference TRBV7-9 and TRBJ2-7): DTGVSQNPRHKITKRGQNVTFRCDPISEHNRLYWYRQTLGQGPEFLTYFQNEAQLEKSRLLSDRFSAERPKGSFSTLEIQRTEQGDSAMYLCASSLAGLAGAADEQYFGPGTRLTVT.

The gene calls are TRBV5-1 and TRBJ2-7; TCRdb designates TRBD2, a call that cannot be tested without DNA. The CDR3 has 14 amino acids. CDR1 is SGHRS and CDR2 is YFSETQ in the germline V gene. The CDR3 sequence: CASSKGGTSDEQYF.

The J gene is TRBJ2-1, the V gene TRBV20-1; as DNA is missing, the TRBD1 call by TCRdb cannot be tested. The germline V gene has CDR1 DFQATT and CDR2 SNEGSKA (reference sequence). The CDR3 has 13 residues. This CDR3 is CSATPGQDDEQFF.

J is TRBJ1-3 and V is TRBV15. The CDR3 runs to 21 residues. The germline V gene has CDR1 LNHNV and CDR2 YYDKDF (reference sequence). This chain's CDR3 is CATSRGNRLNSIRFSGNTIYF. The variable domain in full, with the rest retrieved from reference TRBV15 and TRBJ1-3, is DAMVIQNPRYQVTQFGKPVTLSCSQTLNHNVMYWYQQKSSQAPKLLFHYYDKDFNNEADTPDNFQSRRPNTSFCFLDIRSPGLGDTAMYLCATSRGNRLNSIRFSGNTIYFGEGSWLTVV.

The V and J genes are TRBV7-9 and TRBJ2-1; TCRdb's D call of TRBD2 is untestable without DNA. This CDR3 is 12 amino acids long. The V gene's germline CDR1 is SEHNR and CDR2 FQNEAQ (reference sequence). CDR3 in amino acids: CASSLGEGEQFF.

The chain is built from TRBV20-1 and TRBJ1-1; lacking DNA, the TRBD1 call made by TCRdb goes unchecked. CDR3 length: 15 amino acids. Germline values: CDR1 DFQATT, CDR2 SNEGSKA (reference sequence). The CDR3 reads CSALSAGTGNTEAFF.

The chain carries TRBV20-1 and TRBJ2-1; TCRdb lists TRBD1, though no DNA is available to test this call. CDR3 length: 11 residues. The germline V gene encodes CDR1 DFQATT and CDR2 SNEGSKA (reference sequence). CDR3 residues: CSAGSRDEQFF.

The chain combines TRBV6-2 or TRBV6-3 with TRBJ2-1. Per germline, CDR1 MNHEY and CDR2 SVGEGT. The CDR3 sequence is 11 residues long. CDR3 sequence reads: CASSYSGQQFF.

This sequence joins TRBV11-3 and TRBJ2-5; without DNA, the TCRdb call of TRBD1 cannot be checked. The V gene's germline CDR1 is SGHNT and CDR2 YENEEA. The length of the CDR3 is 15 residues. The CDR3: CASSSGLRGPETQYF.

The chain recombines TRBV10-2 with TRBJ2-5; the D call from TCRdb, TRBD1, cannot be confirmed without DNA. This CDR3 is built from 15 residues. Germline CDR1 reads WSHSY; CDR2 reads SAAADI. CDR3 sequence: CASGGSAGPQETQYF.

CDR3 in amino acids: CAIAGNSYEQYF. The J gene is TRBJ2-7, the V gene TRBV10-3. Germline V gene lookup returns CDR1 ENHRY and CDR2 SYGVKD. The CDR3 loop spans 12 amino acids.

The chain is built from TRBV5-1 and TRBJ2-1; TCRdb calls TRBD2, which cannot be checked without DNA. This CDR3 is 18 amino acids long. Germline V gene lookup returns CDR1 SGHRS and CDR2 YFSETQ. CDR3 region: CASSSGLAGGPASYEQFF. Drawing the rest from reference TRBV5-1 and TRBJ2-1, the complete variable domain is KAGVTQTPRYLIKTRGQQVTLSCSPISGHRSVSWYQQTPGQGLQFLFEYFSETQRNKGNFPGRFSGRQFSNSRSEMNVSTLELGDSALYLCASSSGLAGGPASYEQFFGPGTRLTVL.

The V call is TRBV7-9, the J call TRBJ2-1; TCRdb gives TRBD2 as the D gene, but with no DNA this cannot be confirmed. The CDR3 runs 17 residues. The germline V gene has CDR1 SEHNR and CDR2 FQNEAQ (reference sequence). CDR3 in amino acids: CASSLKGLADLSREQFF.

The chain employs TRBV5-1 and TRBJ1-6. The germline CDR1 and CDR2 sequences are SGHRS and YFSETQ. CDR3 size: 13 residues. CDR3: CASSFQDNSPLHF.

This chain joins TRBV7-9 and TRBJ2-7; TCRdb's D call, TRBD1, is unchecked because there is no DNA. CDR3 length equals 13 residues. Germline CDR1 is SEHNR and CDR2 is FQNEAQ (reference sequence). The CDR3 sequence: CASSLVAGDEQYF.

V and J are TRBV18 and TRBJ2-5; TCRdb reports TRBD1, a call that lacks DNA to check it against. CDR3 length: 15 residues. Per the germline V gene, CDR1 is KGHSH and CDR2 is LQKENI. The CDR3: CASSTNQGAKETQYF.

This chain links TRBV11-2 with TRBJ2-2; TCRdb's D call, TRBD1, is unchecked because there is no DNA. The CDR3 is 15 residues long. Per the germline V gene, CDR1 is SGHAT and CDR2 is FQNNGV. CDR3 amino acids: CASSLSGQATGELFF. Looking up the rest from reference TRBV11-2 and TRBJ2-2 gives the full variable domain: EAGVAQSPRYKIIEKRQSVAFWCNPISGHATLYWYQQILGQGPKLLIQFQNNGVVDDSQLPKDRFSAERLKGVDSTLKIQPAKLEDSAVYLCASSLSGQATGELFFGEGSRLTVL.

The chain combines TRBV18 with TRBJ1-5. Germline V lookup: CDR1 KGHSH, CDR2 LQKENI. CDR3 size: 17 residues. CDR3 sequence reads: CASSPPGGGYSNQPQHF.

The rearrangement joins TRBV28 to TRBJ2-7; the D call from TCRdb, TRBD1, cannot be confirmed without DNA. This CDR3 spans 15 amino acids. The germline CDR1 and CDR2 sequences are MDHEN and SYDVKM. The CDR3 here is CASSLSARGRGEQYF. The full variable domain, in which reference TRBV28 and TRBJ2-7 provide the parts outside the CDR3, is DVKVTQSSRYLVKRTGEKVFLECVQDMDHENMFWYRQDPGLGLRLIYFSYDVKMKEKGDIPEGYSVSREKKERFSLILESASTNQTSMYLCASSLSARGRGEQYFGPGTRLTVT.

The chain links TRBV18 to TRBJ2-1; there is no DNA to check the TCRdb D call of TRBD2. This CDR3 region has 13 residues. Germline values: CDR1 KGHSH, CDR2 LQKENI. CDR3 amino acids: CASSPGLANEQFF.

The rearrangement links TRBV7-2 to TRBJ2-1; without DNA, the TCRdb call of TRBD1 cannot be checked. Germline V gene sequence: CDR1 SGHTA, CDR2 FQGNSA. This CDR3 has 16 amino acids. CDR3 protein: CASSLGPAGGRNEQFF.

The gene calls are TRBV3-1 and TRBJ2-7. Germline V gene lookup returns CDR1 LGHDT and CDR2 YNNKEL (reference sequence). This CDR3 has 14 residues. The CDR3 is CASSQAGGSYEQYF.

The chain couples TRBV15 to TRBJ1-6. The CDR3 sequence is 16 residues long. CDR1 LNHNV and CDR2 YYDKDF come from the germline V gene (reference sequence). This CDR3 reads CATSRDHGRSNSPLHF.

The chain employs TRBV27 and TRBJ1-1; the D gene TCRdb calls, TRBD1, cannot be checked with no DNA. The length of the CDR3 is 14 residues. Germline loops: CDR1 MNHEY, CDR2 SMNVEV (reference sequence). The CDR3 region is CASSGDRVGTEAFF.

The V call is TRBV29-1, the J call TRBJ2-1; TCRdb reports TRBD1, a call that lacks DNA to check it against. The CDR3 runs to 13 residues. Germline CDR1 is SQVTM and CDR2 is ANQGSEA. CDR3 protein: CSGRQRSYNEQFF.